This TCR beta chain was captured by sequencing in a study of metastatic and nonmetastatic thyroid tumors (TCRdb year 2020). Concerning the study at large: The researchers compared repertoires between peripheral blood samples and tumor or nodule tissue samples from patients with malignant or benign thyroid disease. What the work shows at the level of the full study, not this receptor alone: TCR beta diversity was reported as significantly higher in malignant tumors than in benign nodules, in both blood and tumor samples.

The CDR3 contains 13 residues, cysteine and phenylalanine counted. Kept here is only the CDR3 DNA, which spans 39 bases and is read in frame from base 1. CDR1 is given as SGHRS and CDR2 as YFSETQ, both from the germline V gene. Deletion took 0 bases off V and 2 bases off J, with a span of 5 bases between the germline ends. Before undergoing thyroid surgery, none of the patients had been given any kind of treatment. The study retrospectively analysed patient clinical samples collected from the early 2010s to the late 2010s using T-cell receptor beta sequencing. This clone was counted ten times or more. No cognate antigen has been identified for it. Base qualities are not at hand, and no much larger clone is one base apart. The library was generated by PCR. The sequencer was an Illumina HiSeq 4000. High-throughput sequencing was used to profile the CDR3 region of the TCR beta-chain in every patient. The study's own analysis went as follows. CDR3 differences across clinicopathological groups were used to build a classifier for discriminating distant-metastatic papillary thyroid cancer patients. The Shannon index was used to measure repertoire diversity, and the Morisita-Horn index was used to measure how similar tumor and blood repertoires were. The public reads were reprocessed in TCRdb via fastp at Q25 and MiXCR, keeping in-frame beta chains. These V and J calls originate from TCRdb's pipeline instead of the authors' own analysis. This sample holds about 69,000 clones; 11% to 15% were observed only once. The top ten hold more than 6.5% of the sample.

The clonotype was recovered from a male donor with papillary thyroid cancer or a benign thyroid nodule (not recorded which). Some clones in this sample may be carry-over from other donors' samples. The chain joins TRBV5-1 to TRBJ1-1, with no reliable assignment of the D segment. The sequencing sample was made of blood. The DNA sequence reads TGCGCCAGCAGCTTGGTCGTAAACACTGAAGCTTTCTTT. Its translation is CASSLVVNTEAFF.